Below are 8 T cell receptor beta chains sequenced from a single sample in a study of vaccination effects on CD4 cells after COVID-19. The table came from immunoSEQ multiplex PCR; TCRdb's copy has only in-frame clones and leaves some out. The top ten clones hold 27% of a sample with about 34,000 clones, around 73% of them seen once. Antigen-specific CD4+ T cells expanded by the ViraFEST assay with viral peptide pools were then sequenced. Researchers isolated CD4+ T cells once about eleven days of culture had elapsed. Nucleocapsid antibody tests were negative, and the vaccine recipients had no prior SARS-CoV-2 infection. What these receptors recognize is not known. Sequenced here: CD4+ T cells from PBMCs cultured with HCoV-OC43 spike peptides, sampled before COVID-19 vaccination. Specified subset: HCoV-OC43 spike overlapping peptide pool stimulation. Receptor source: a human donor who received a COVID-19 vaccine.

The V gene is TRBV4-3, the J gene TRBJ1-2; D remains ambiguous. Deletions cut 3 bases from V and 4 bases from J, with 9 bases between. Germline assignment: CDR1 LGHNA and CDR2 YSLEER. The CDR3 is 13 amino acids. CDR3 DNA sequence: TGCGCCAGCAGCCAGGGGATGGGCTATGGCTACACCTTC. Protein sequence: CASSQGMGYGYTF.

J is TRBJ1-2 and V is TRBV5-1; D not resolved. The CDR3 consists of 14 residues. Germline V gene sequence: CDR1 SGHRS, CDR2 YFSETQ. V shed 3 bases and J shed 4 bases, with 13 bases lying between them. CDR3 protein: CASSSNMDAYGYTF. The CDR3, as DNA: TGCGCCAGCAGCTCCAACATGGACGCCTATGGCTACACCTTC.

The CDR3 nucleotides read TGTGCCAGCAGTTTAAGAGGGGACAATAGAGCTTTCTTT. Amino acid sequence: CASSLRGDNRAFF. V and J are TRBV27 and TRBJ1-1, with D perhaps TRBD1 (6 bases). The CDR3 has 13 amino acids. V lost 2 bases and J lost 10, with 14 bases in between. CDR1 and CDR2 from the germline V gene are MNHEY and SMNVEV (reference sequence).

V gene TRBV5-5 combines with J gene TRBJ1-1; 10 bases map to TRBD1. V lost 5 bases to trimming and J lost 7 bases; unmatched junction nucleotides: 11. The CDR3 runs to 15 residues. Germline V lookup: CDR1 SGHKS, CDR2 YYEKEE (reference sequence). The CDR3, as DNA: TGTGCCAGCAGGGAATTAAGACAGGGGGCTGGTGAAGCTTTCTTT. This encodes CASRELRQGAGEAFF. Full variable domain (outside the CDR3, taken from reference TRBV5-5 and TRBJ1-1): DAGVTQSPTHLIKTRGQQVTLRCSPISGHKSVSWYQQVLGQGPQFIFQYYEKEERGRGNFPDRFSARQFPNYSSELNVNALLLGDSALYLCASRELRQGAGEAFFGQGTRLTVV.

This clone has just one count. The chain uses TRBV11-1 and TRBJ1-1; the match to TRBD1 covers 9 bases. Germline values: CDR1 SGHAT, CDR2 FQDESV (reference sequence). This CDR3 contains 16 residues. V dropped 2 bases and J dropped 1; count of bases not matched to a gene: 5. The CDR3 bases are TGTGCCAGCAGCTTATCCCCGGGACAGGGGAACACTGAAGCTTTCTTT. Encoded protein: CASSLSPGQGNTEAFF.

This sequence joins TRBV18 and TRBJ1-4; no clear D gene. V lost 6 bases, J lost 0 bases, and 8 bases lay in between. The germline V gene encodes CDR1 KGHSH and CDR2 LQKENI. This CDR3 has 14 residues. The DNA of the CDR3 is TGTGCCAGCTCTTACACATCAACTAATGAAAAACTGTTTTTT. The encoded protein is CASSYTSTNEKLFF.

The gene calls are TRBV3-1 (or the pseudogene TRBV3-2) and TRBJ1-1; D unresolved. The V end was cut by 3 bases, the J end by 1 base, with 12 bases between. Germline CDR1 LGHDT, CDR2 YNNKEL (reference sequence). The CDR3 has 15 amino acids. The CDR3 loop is CASSHYERQNTEAFF. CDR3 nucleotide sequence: TGTGCCAGCAGCCATTACGAGCGGCAGAACACTGAAGCTTTCTTT.

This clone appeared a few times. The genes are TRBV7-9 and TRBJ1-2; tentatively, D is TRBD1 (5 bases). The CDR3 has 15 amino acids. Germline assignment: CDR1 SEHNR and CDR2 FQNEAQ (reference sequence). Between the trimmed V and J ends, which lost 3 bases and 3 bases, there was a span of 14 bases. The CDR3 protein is CASSFRDGGDYGYTF. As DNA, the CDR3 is TGTGCCAGCAGCTTCCGCGATGGAGGGGACTATGGCTACACCTTC.